This T cell receptor (beta chain) originates from a study of T-cell memory formation after mild COVID-19. Study as a whole: TCR clusters mostly belonged to single donors.

Germline CDR1 LNHNV, CDR2 YYDKDF (reference sequence). The junction had 8 bases not matched to a gene; V was cut back by 3 bases and J by 5 bases. CDR3 size: 17 residues. 5'RACE, which relied on constant-segment primers, yielded TCR alpha and TCR beta cDNA libraries carrying sample barcodes and UMIs. TCRdb used MiXCR to reprocess the 5' RACE reads, holding one entry per CDR3 protein. The data show fewer than 450,000 distinct CDR3 sequences, over 20% seen once. This clonotype was seen more than once but under ten times. The rearrangement uses TRBV15 and TRBJ2-3, with 13 bases identical to TRBD2. Sample: PBMCs or a T cell subset sorted from them (not recorded which). This TCR was recovered from an adult woman who had mild COVID-19 (a few samples of this study predate the infection). Cell type and time point are not known. The CDR3 spells CATSRRVGLAGVDTQYF. The DNA for the CDR3 is TGTGCCACCAGCAGGAGAGTCGGACTAGCGGGAGTAGATACGCAGTATTTT.